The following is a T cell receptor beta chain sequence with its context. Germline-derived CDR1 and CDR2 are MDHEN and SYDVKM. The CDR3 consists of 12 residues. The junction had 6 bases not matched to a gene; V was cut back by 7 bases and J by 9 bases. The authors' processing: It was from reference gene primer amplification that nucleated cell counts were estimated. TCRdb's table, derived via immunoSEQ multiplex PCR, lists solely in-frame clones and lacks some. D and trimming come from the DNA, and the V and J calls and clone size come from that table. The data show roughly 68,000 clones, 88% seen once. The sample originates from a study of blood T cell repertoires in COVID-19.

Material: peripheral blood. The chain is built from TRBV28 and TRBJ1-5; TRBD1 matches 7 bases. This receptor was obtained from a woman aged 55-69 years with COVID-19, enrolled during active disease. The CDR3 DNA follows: TGTGCCAGCACGACAGGGAGGTCGCCCCAGCATTTT. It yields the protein CASTTGRSPQHF. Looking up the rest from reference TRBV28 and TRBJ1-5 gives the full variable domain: DVKVTQSSRYLVKRTGEKVFLECVQDMDHENMFWYRQDPGLGLRLIYFSYDVKMKEKGDIPEGYSVSREKKERFSLILESASTNQTSMYLCASTTGRSPQHFGDGTRLSIL.